This T cell receptor (beta chain) was documented in a study of CD8+CD57+ T cells in acquired aplastic anemia. Study in general: Recorded DNA amounts for sorted CD4+ and CD8+ cells had an average of around 3.5 ug.

A single count supports this clonotype. According to the study, genomic DNA was the template for TCR beta VDJ and CDR3 profiling. TCRdb re-called the reads with MiXCR, one entry per CDR3 protein. This sample has roughly 260,000 distinct CDR3 sequences, with approximately 45% found just once. Previously, flow cytometry had revealed CD8+CD57+ cell expansion in the patients chosen for sequencing. Deletions cut 5 bases from V and 10 bases from J, with 14 bases between. The CDR3 is 12 amino acids. The germline CDR1 and CDR2 sequences are SGHTA and FQGTGA. The V and J genes are TRBV7-3 and TRBJ1-2; a weak D match, TRBD1 (5 bases). Sequenced: sorted CD4+, CD8+, or CD8+CD57+ T cells (not recorded which) from PBMCs. The TCR was taken from a human donor with aplastic anemia. CDR3 in amino acids: CASSERGRDYTF. In DNA, the CDR3 is TGTGCCAGCAGCGAGCGGGGACGCGACTACACCTTC.